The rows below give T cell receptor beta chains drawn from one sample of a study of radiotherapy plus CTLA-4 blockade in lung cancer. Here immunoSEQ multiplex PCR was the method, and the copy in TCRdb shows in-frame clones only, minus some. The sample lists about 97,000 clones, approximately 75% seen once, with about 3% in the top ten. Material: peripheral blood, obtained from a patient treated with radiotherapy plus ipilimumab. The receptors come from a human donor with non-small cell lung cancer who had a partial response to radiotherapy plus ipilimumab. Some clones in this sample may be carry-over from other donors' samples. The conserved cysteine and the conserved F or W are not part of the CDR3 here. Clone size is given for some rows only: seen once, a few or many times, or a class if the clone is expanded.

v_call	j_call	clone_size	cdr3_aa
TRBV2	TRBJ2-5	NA	ASNRGLETQY
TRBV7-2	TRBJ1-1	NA	ASSLEPRGTEAF
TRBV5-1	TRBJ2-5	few	ASSSTGTKETQY
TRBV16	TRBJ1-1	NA	ASQRVGTGTEAF
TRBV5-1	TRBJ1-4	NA	ASSPGTNVEKLF
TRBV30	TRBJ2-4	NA	AWSRGQVGDIQY
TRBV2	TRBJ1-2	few	ASTDRSYGYT
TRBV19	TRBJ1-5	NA	ATSPRGQGRGSNQPQH
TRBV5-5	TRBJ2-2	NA	ASSFTSGSSTELF
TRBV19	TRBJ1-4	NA	ASSKHLQGFDEKLF
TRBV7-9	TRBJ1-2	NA	ASSYDRFYGYT
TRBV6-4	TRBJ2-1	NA	ASSDSPSSYNEQF
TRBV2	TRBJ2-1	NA	ASSLTGAYNEQF
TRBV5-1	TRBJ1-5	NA	ASSLYKESPQPQH
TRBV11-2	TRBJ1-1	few	ASSLSGNTEAF
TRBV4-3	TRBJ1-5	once	ASSQDLDTSNQPQH
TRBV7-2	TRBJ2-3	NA	ASSRSGGAGDTQY
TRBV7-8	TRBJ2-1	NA	ASSTPASGGPDEQF
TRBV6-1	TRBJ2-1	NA	ASSDTRLAGGGEQF
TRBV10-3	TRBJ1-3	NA	AISDRTGRSGNTIY
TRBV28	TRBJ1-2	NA	ASSLRVRANYGYT
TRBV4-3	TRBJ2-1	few	ASSQDWRGGDEQF
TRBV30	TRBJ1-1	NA	AWNRKDTEAF
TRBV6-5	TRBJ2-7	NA	ASSTRTGGRYEQY
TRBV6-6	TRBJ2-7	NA	ASSDGGQGISYEQY
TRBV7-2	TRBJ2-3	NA	ASSRLAGGPDTQY
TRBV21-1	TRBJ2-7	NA	ASILGDRFYEQY
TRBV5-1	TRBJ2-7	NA	ASDSGTSYEQY
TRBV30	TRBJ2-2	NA	AWDRVTTGELF
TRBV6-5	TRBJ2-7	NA	ASSYRRGGDEQY
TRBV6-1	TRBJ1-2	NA	ASRERLSNYGYT
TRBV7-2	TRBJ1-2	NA	ASSFGQNYGYT
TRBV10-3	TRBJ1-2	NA	AISEGAFNYGYT
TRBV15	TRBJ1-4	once	ATSRDSWTGTTNEKLF
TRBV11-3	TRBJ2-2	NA	ASSRWNTGELF
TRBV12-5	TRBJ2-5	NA	ASGQILWGGGAEETQY
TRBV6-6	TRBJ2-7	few	ASSAHRDSYEQY
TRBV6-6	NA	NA	ASSYGRGGSNEQY
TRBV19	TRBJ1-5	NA	ASSFQRDRYSNQPQH
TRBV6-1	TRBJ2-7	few	ASSERREVSYEQY
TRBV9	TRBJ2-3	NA	ASSENRVGNTQY
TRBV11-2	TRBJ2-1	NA	ASSLGAGEGYREQF
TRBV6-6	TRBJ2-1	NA	ASRDSYNEQF
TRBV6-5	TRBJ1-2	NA	ASTNQAVNYGYT
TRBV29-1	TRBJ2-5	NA	SVGGTPGGETQY
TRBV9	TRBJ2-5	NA	ASNPRGGVVETQY
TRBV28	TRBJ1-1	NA	ASSKGGANTEAF
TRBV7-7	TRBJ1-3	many	ASSLGGNLDTIY
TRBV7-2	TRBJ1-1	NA	ASSLVVGGNTEAF
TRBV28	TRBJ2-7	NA	ASSNPQDFKQY
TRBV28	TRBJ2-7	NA	ASSLRSSASYEQY
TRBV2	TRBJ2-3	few	ASSVTRDTQY
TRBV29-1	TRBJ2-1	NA	SVDQAGGEQF
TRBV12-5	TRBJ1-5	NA	ASGPRGQGGNQPQH
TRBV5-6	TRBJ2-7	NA	ASSLGSSGIAYEQY
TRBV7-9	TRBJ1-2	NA	ASSVGPTGGNYGYT
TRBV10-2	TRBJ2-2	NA	ASSRQLATGELF
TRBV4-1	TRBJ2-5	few	ASSQGTGYETQY
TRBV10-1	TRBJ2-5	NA	ASSESRAGRHQY